The 20 T cell receptor beta chains in this list originate from one sample, sequenced in a study of monozygotic twins with inflammatory bowel disease. TCRdb reanalyzed the 5' RACE reads and collapses them to one entry per CDR3 protein, without DNA. The listing records a few hundred thousand distinct CDR3 sequences. The sequencing sample was made of blood. The receptors derive from a human donor with ulcerative colitis or Crohn's disease, or a healthy co-twin of an affected twin (not recorded which).

The chain uses TRBV5-4 and TRBJ2-7; TCRdb indicates TRBD1, and absent DNA this call remains unverified. The CDR3 runs to 12 residues. The germline CDR1 and CDR2 sequences are SGHNT and YYREEE (reference sequence). The CDR3 loop reads CASSFPPGEQYF. Looking up the rest from reference TRBV5-4 and TRBJ2-7 gives the full variable domain: ETGVTQSPTHLIKTRGQQVTLRCSSQSGHNTVSWYQQALGQGPQFIFQYYREEENGRGNFPPRFSGLQFPNYSSELNVNALELDDSALYLCASSFPPGEQYFGPGTRLTVT.

V and J are TRBV12-3 or TRBV12-4 and TRBJ1-5; the TCRdb D gene call, TRBD1, has no DNA to confirm it. This CDR3 has 12 residues. The CDR3 region is CASSYGQGRLHF.

The V and J genes are TRBV5-1 and TRBJ2-7; with no DNA, the TCRdb D assignment of TRBD2 cannot be verified. Germline assignment: CDR1 SGHRS and CDR2 YFSETQ. The CDR3 runs 16 residues. The CDR3 sequence is CASSSQREGLRVEQYF.

The chain has TRBV29-1 and TRBJ2-1; TCRdb calls TRBD1, which cannot be checked without DNA. This CDR3 comprises 15 residues. The germline V gene encodes CDR1 SQVTM and CDR2 ANQGSEA. CDR3 amino acids: CSVPLGTGWGNEQFF.

V gene TRBV6-2 or TRBV6-3 combines with J gene TRBJ2-3. Germline-derived CDR1 and CDR2 are MNHEY and SVGEGT. The CDR3 has 14 residues. The CDR3 loop reads CASSYFGSTDTQYF.

The chain combines TRBV7-2 with TRBJ1-1. Germline V gives CDR1 SGHTA, CDR2 FQGNSA. The CDR3 spans 15 residues. The CDR3 spells CASSLVGRTNTEAFF.

The V and J genes are TRBV7-6 and TRBJ2-1; the D call of TRBD1 rests on TCRdb alone, since no DNA is present to check it. CDR1 is SGHVS, CDR2 FNYEAQ, per germline. The length of the CDR3 is 13 residues. The CDR3 spells CASSARGWNEQFF.

This rearrangement joins TRBV5-6 to TRBJ1-5. The CDR3 has 14 amino acids. Germline V gene data show CDR1 as SGHDT and CDR2 as YYEEEE. The CDR3 reads CASSLLSSNQPQHF.

V and J are TRBV12-3 or TRBV12-4 and TRBJ1-2; TCRdb names TRBD1, which stays unverified in the absence of DNA. This CDR3 is 14 amino acids long. CDR3 protein: CASSPVGDLDSYTF.

V usage is TRBV20-1 and J usage is TRBJ2-5; TCRdb designates TRBD1, a call that cannot be tested without DNA. This CDR3 spans 17 amino acids. The germline V gene has CDR1 DFQATT and CDR2 SNEGSKA (reference sequence). The CDR3 reads CSARDTGGTNFQETQYF.

CDR3 sequence: CASSVTGTRASTDTQYF. J is TRBJ2-3 and V is TRBV5-1; TCRdb gives TRBD2 as the D gene, but with no DNA this cannot be confirmed. The CDR3 runs to 17 residues. Germline V gene lookup returns CDR1 SGHRS and CDR2 YFSETQ.

The gene calls are TRBV11-2 and TRBJ2-7; no DNA is available, so the TRBD2 call from TCRdb remains unchecked. Germline V CDR1 and CDR2: SGHAT, FQNNGV. This CDR3 is built from 14 residues. CDR3 amino acids: CASSLGRAVIEQYF.

V and J are TRBV5-1 and TRBJ2-4; TCRdb gives TRBD1 as the D gene, but with no DNA this cannot be confirmed. The CDR3 loop spans 18 amino acids. Germline loops: CDR1 SGHRS, CDR2 YFSETQ. CDR3 amino acids: CASSLGPGADGAKNIQYF.

The chain combines TRBV7-9 with TRBJ1-5. The germline V gene encodes CDR1 SEHNR and CDR2 FQNEAQ (reference sequence). This CDR3 comprises 16 residues. CDR3 region: CASSLGAAWSDQPQHF.

The chain has TRBV7-2 and TRBJ2-3; TCRdb's D call, TRBD2, is unchecked because there is no DNA. This CDR3 spans 16 amino acids. Germline values: CDR1 SGHTA, CDR2 FQGNSA. The CDR3 reads CASSLVLAGDWDTQYF.

The chain uses TRBV5-1 and TRBJ1-1. Germline V gene lookup returns CDR1 SGHRS and CDR2 YFSETQ. The CDR3 covers 13 residues. CDR3 protein: CASSSREHTEAFF.

The V and J genes are TRBV7-3 and TRBJ2-2. The CDR3 runs 16 residues. Germline assignment: CDR1 SGHTA and CDR2 FQGTGA. CDR3 in amino acids: CASSPRLGANTGELFF.

The V gene is TRBV5-1, the J gene TRBJ2-7. Germline V gene data show CDR1 as SGHRS and CDR2 as YFSETQ. The CDR3 totals 16 residues. CDR3 loop: CASSSGVGSQSYEQYF.

The rearrangement joins TRBV7-7 to TRBJ2-1; there is no DNA to check the TCRdb D call of TRBD1. Per the germline V gene, CDR1 is SSHAT and CDR2 is FNYEAQ (reference sequence). This CDR3 has 15 amino acids. The CDR3 loop is CASSFSALGHNEQFF.

CDR3 sequence: CSARLAGLYEQYF. The rearrangement uses TRBV20-1 and TRBJ2-7; the TCRdb call, TRBD2, lacks DNA for checking. Per germline, CDR1 DFQATT and CDR2 SNEGSKA (reference sequence). The CDR3 is 13 amino acids.